Below, 2 T cell receptor beta chains from the same sample are listed, as sequenced in a study of blood T cell repertoires in COVID-19. Libraries were prepared by immunoSEQ multiplex PCR; TCRdb keeps only in-frame clonotypes and omits some of them. Found here are some 130,000 clones, roughly four fifths of them singletons; the top ten hold less than 20%. The sample comprised peripheral blood. All receptors come from a woman between 45 and 60 years old with acute or convalescent COVID-19.

The chain has TRBV5-1 and TRBJ2-7, with a tentative D call TRBD1 (6 bases). This CDR3 spans 15 amino acids. The germline V gene has CDR1 SGHRS and CDR2 YFSETQ. Trimming removed 0 bases at V and 2 bases at J, with 12 bases between. CDR3 sequence: CASSLGQEPAYEQYF. CDR3 DNA sequence: TGCGCCAGCAGCTTGGGACAGGAGCCAGCCTACGAGCAGTACTTC.

J is TRBJ1-6 and V is TRBV5-4, with D maybe TRBD1 (5 bases). This CDR3 region has 13 residues. Germline values: CDR1 SGHNT, CDR2 YYREEE (reference sequence). V was cut by 0 bases and J by 13 bases, with 11 bases left in between. CDR3 DNA: TGTGCCAGCAGCTTGGACAGGCCGTCCCCCCTCCACTTT. Translating gives CASSLDRPSPLHF.